Detailed here is one T cell receptor beta chain. Its antigen is unidentified. Excluded were patients having autoimmune disease history or systemic immunosuppression. Germline CDR1 and CDR2: MNHEY and SVGAGI. V shed 6 bases and J shed 7 bases, with 10 bases lying between them. CDR3 size: 13 residues. The data were obtained in a study of OX40 agonist ivuxolimab in advanced cancers. Whole-study findings and limits: Expanded peripheral T cells had an undetermined antigen specificity. Some nonresponders also had low normalized T-cell clonal expansion.

Using immunoSEQ multiplex PCR, the repertoire was profiled, and TCRdb retains in-frame clones only, with some absent. The table has 50,000 to 65,000 clones, 80% to 90% seen once. The chain couples TRBV6-5 to TRBJ1-6, with D hard to call. The sample here was CD4+ or CD8+ T cells sorted from blood, taken in a trial of the OX40 agonist ivuxolimab. This sequence was found in an adult with an advanced solid tumor such as melanoma, head and neck, liver or kidney cancer. CDR3 bases: TGTGCCAGCAGGGCTGCCCCCAATTCACCCCTCCACTTT. As protein: CASRAAPNSPLHF.